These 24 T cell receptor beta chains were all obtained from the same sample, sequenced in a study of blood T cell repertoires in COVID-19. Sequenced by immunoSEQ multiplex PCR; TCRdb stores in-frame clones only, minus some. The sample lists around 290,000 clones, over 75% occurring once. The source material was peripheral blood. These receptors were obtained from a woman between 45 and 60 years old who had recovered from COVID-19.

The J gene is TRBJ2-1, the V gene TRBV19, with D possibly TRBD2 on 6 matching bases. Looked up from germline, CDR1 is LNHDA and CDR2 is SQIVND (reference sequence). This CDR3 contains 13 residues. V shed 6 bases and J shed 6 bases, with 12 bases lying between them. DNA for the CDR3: TGTGCCAGTAGCGGGAGAATAGTCAATGAGCAGTTCTTC. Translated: CASSGRIVNEQFF.

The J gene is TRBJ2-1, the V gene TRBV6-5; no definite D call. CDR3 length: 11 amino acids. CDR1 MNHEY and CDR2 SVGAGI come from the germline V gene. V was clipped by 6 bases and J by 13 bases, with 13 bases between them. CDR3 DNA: TGTGCCAGCAGGAGACAAGAAACACAGTTCTTC. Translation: CASRRQETQFF.

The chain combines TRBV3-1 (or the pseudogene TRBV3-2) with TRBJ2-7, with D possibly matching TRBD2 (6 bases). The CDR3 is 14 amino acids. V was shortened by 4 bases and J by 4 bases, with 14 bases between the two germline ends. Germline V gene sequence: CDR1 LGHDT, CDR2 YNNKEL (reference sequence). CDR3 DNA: TGTGCCAGCAGCCTTGGGGGGTCCGGGTACGAGCAGTACTTC. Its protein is CASSLGGSGYEQYF.

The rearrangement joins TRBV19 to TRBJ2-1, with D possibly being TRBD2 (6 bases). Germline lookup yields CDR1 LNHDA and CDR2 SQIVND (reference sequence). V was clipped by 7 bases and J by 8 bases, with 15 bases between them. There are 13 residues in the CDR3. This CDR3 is CASTFGGGYEQFF. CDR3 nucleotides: TGTGCCAGTACGTTCGGGGGTGGATATGAGCAGTTCTTC.

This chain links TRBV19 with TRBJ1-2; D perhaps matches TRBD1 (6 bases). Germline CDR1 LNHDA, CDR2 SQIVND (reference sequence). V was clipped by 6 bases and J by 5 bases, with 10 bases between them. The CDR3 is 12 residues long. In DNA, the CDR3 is TGTGCCAGTAGAACAGGGAGTTATGGCTACACCTTC. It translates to CASRTGSYGYTF.

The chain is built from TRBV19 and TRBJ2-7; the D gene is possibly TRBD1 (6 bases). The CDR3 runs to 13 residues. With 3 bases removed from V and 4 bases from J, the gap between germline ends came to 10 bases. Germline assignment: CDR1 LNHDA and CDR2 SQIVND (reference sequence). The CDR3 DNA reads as TGTGCCAGTAGTATCAGGGGCGAGTACGAGCAGTACTTC. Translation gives CASSIRGEYEQYF.

CDR3 sequence: CASSQVTGEEKLFF. CDR3 nucleotides: TGTGCCAGCAGCCAAGTTACCGGGGAGGAAAAACTGTTTTTT. This rearrangement joins TRBV4-2 to TRBJ1-4; no clear D gene. Germline CDR1 reads LGHNA; CDR2 reads YNFKEQ. The CDR3 sequence is 14 residues long. V was trimmed by 1 base and J by 8 bases, leaving 11 bases between them.

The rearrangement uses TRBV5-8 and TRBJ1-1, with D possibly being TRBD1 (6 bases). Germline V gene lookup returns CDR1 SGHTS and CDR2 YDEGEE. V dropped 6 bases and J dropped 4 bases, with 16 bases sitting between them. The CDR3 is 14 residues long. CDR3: CASNPSTGRTEAFF. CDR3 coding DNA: TGTGCCAGCAACCCATCGACAGGTCGCACTGAAGCTTTCTTT.

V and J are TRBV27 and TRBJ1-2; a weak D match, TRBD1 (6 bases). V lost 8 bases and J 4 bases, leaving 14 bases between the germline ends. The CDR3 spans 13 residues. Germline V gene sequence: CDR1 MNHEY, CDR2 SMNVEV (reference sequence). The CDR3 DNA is TGTGCCAGCCGTGCGGGGGGCATCTATGGCTACACCTTC. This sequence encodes CASRAGGIYGYTF.

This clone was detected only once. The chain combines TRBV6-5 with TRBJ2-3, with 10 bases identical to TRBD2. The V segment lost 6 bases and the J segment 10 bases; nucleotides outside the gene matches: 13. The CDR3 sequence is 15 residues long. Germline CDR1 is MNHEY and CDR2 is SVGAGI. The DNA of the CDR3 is TGTGCCAGCAGCTCCGGGACTAGCGTGAGAGGGGCGCAGTATTTT. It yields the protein CASSSGTSVRGAQYF.

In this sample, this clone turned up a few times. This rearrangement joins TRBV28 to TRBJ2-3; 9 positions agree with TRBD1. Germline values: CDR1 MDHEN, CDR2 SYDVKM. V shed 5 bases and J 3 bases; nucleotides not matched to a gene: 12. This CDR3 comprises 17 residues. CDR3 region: CASSLTPTGGATDTQYF. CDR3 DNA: TGTGCCAGCAGTCTTACCCCGACAGGGGGTGCTACAGATACGCAGTATTTT. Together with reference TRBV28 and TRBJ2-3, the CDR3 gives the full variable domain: DVKVTQSSRYLVKRTGEKVFLECVQDMDHENMFWYRQDPGLGLRLIYFSYDVKMKEKGDIPEGYSVSREKKERFSLILESASTNQTSMYLCASSLTPTGGATDTQYFGPGTRLTVL.

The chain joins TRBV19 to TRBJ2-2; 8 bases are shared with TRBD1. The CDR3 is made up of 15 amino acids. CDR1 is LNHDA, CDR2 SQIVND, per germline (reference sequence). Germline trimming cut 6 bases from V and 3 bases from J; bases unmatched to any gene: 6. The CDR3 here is CASRSGQVDTGELFF. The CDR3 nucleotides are TGTGCCAGTAGATCGGGACAGGTCGACACCGGGGAGCTGTTTTTT.

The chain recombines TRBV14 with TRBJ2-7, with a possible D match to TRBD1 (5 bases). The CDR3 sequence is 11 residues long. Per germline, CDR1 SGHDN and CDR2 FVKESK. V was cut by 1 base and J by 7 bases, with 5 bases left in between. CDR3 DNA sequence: TGTGCCAGCAGCCAAGGGACAGAGCAGTACTTC. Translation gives CASSQGTEQYF. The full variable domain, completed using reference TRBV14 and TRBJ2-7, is EAGVTQFPSHSVIEKGQTVTLRCDPISGHDNLYWYRRVMGKEIKFLLHFVKESKQDESGMPNNRFLAERTGGTYSTLKVQPAELEDSGVYFCASSQGTEQYFGPGTRLTVT.

The CDR3 region is CASTPGLSTDTQYF. DNA for the CDR3: TGTGCCAGCACCCCGGGACTGAGCACAGATACGCAGTATTTT. This chain connects TRBV5-6 to TRBJ2-3; tentatively, D is TRBD2 (6 bases). The CDR3 is made up of 14 amino acids. CDR1 is SGHDT and CDR2 is YYEEEE in the germline V gene. V lost 6 bases to trimming and J lost 0 bases, with 11 bases between them. The whole variable domain, filled in from reference TRBV5-6 and TRBJ2-3, reads DAGVTQSPTHLIKTRGQQVTLRCSPKSGHDTVSWYQQALGQGPQFIFQYYEEEERQRGNFPDRFSGHQFPNYSSELNVNALLLGDSALYLCASTPGLSTDTQYFGPGTRLTVL.

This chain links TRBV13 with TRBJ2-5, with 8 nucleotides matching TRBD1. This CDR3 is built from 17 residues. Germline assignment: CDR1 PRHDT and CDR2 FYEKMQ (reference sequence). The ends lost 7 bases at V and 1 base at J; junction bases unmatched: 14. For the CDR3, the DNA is TGTGCCAGCACCGAGACTTATTTCGGGACAGGCCAAGAGACCCAGTACTTC. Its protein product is CASTETYFGTGQETQYF.

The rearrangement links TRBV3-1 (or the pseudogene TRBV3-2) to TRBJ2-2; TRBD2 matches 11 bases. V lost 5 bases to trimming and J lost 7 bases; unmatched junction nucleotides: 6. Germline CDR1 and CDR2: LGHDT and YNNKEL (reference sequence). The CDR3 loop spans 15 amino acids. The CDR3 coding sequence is TGTGCCAGCAGCACTTATGGGACTAGCGGCGGGGAGCTGTTTTTT. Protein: CASSTYGTSGGELFF.

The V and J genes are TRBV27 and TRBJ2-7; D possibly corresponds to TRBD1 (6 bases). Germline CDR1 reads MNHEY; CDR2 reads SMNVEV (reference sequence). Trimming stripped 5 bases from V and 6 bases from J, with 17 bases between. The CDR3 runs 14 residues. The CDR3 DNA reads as TGTGCCAGCAGTCCTATATTCACAGGGTCCGAGCAGTACTTC. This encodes CASSPIFTGSEQYF.

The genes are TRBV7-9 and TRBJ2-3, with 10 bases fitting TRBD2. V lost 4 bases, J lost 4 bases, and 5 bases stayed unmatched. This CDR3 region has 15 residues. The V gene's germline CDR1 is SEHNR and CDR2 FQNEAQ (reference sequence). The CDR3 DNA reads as TGTGCCAGCAGCTCAGCGGGGGGGCCTCCAGATACGCAGTATTTT. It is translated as CASSSAGGPPDTQYF.

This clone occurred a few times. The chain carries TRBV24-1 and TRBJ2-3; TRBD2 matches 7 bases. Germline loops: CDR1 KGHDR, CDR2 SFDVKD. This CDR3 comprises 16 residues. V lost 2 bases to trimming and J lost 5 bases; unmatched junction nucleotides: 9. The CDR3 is CATSDSWREKRDTQYF. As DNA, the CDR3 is TGTGCCACCAGTGATTCTTGGCGGGAGAAGCGAGATACGCAGTATTTT.

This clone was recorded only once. CDR3 sequence reads: CARTSGGTGELFF. Here the CDR3 DNA reads TGCGCCAGGACTAGCGGGGGCACCGGGGAGCTGTTTTTT. This chain links TRBV10-1 with TRBJ2-2, with TRBD2 matching 12 bases. V was pared by 9 bases and J by 4 bases, with 0 bases of the junction left unmatched. CDR1 is WNHNN and CDR2 is SYGVQD in the germline V gene (reference sequence). The CDR3 length is 13 residues.

The chain's CDR3 is CASRNTGRIGGYTF. CDR3 bases: TGTGCCAGCAGGAACACAGGAAGAATAGGTGGCTACACCTTC. This chain joins TRBV6-4 and TRBJ1-2, with TRBD1 as a possible D gene (5 bases). The CDR3 extends over 14 amino acids. Trimming pared 6 bases from V and 7 bases from J, leaving 18 bases between. The germline V gene has CDR1 MRHNA and CDR2 SNTAGT.

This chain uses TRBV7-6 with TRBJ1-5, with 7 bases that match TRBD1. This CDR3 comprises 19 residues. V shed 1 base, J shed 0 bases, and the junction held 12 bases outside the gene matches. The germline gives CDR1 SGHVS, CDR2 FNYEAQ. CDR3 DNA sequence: TGTGCCAGCAGCTTAGTGGCAGGGGCCAGGGGGTATAGCAATCAGCCCCAGCATTTT. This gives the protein CASSLVAGARGYSNQPQHF.

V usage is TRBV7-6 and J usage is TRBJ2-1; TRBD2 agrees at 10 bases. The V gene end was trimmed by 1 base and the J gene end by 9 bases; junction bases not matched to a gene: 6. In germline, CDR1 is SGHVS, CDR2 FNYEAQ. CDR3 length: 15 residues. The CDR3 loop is CASSLEISGRSEQFF. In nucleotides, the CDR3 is TGTGCCAGCAGCTTAGAAATTAGCGGGAGGAGTGAGCAGTTCTTC.

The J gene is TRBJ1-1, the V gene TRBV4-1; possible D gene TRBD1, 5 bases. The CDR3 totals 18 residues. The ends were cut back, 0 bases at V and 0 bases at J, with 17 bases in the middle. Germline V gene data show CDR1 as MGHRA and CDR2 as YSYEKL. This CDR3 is CASSQESTGGGLNTEAFF. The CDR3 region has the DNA TGCGCCAGCAGCCAAGAAAGTACTGGGGGAGGGCTGAACACTGAAGCTTTCTTT.